The 20 T cell receptor beta chains reported below all come from one sample, sequenced in a study of vaccination and CD4 T cells after COVID-19. Oncomine TCR Beta short-read sequencing was applied to DNA from cultured CD4+ T cells. From cultured CD4+ T cells, genomic DNA was extracted. TCRdb used MiXCR to reprocess the PCR reads, holding one entry per CDR3 protein. The table has around 7,100 distinct CDR3 sequences, under 45% seen once; the top ten hold 34%. What these receptors recognize is not known. Treatment here: roughly 10-day PBMC culture with coronavirus spike peptide pools or control peptides (ViraFEST assay). Pre-COVID-19 pandemic sampling (2011-2018) yielded the unexposed donor's CD4+ T cells. The specimen sequenced was CD4+ T cells from blood, cultured in vitro. The source is a human donor in good health.

This clonotype was counted between two and nine times. The chain's CDR3 is CATSAAQGGNTEAFF. DNA of the CDR3: TGTGCCACCAGTGCCGCACAGGGGGGAAACACTGAAGCTTTCTTT. The chain uses TRBV24-1 and TRBJ1-1; 8 bases are a match to TRBD1. The CDR3 sequence is 15 residues long. After removal of 5 bases from V and 2 bases from J, the junction contained 6 bases not matched to a gene. Germline V CDR1 and CDR2: KGHDR, SFDVKD.

This clonotype appeared once. The chain is built from TRBV7-6 and TRBJ2-1, with a weak D call TRBD2 (6 bases). Germline V gene sequence: CDR1 SGHVS, CDR2 FNYEAQ. CDR3 length: 14 residues. With 4 bases removed from V and 8 bases from J, the gap between germline ends came to 15 bases. CDR3 amino acids: CASSSNGGIDEQFF. The CDR3 DNA is TGTGCCAGCAGCTCCAACGGGGGTATAGATGAGCAGTTCTTC.

The V gene is TRBV6-1, the J gene TRBJ2-3, with D perhaps matching TRBD2 (6 bases). Looked up from germline, CDR1 is MNHNS and CDR2 is SASEGT. The CDR3 sequence is 13 residues long. V was trimmed by 8 bases and J by 1 base, leaving 10 bases between them. The CDR3 region is CASGGSRTDTQYF. CDR3 nucleotides: TGTGCCAGCGGGGGGTCCCGCACAGATACGCAGTATTTT.

The chain employs TRBV2 and TRBJ2-7; no clear D. The CDR3 spans 12 residues. Germline V CDR1 and CDR2: SNHLY, FYNNEI. V lost 3 bases and J lost 4, with 7 bases in between. The CDR3 region is CASSEGSYEQYF. The CDR3 DNA follows: TGTGCCAGCAGTGAGGGATCATACGAGCAGTACTTC.

The chain is built from TRBV7-9 and TRBJ2-2, with 8 bases fitting TRBD1. Germline V CDR1 and CDR2: SEHNR, FQNEAQ (reference sequence). The CDR3 spans 17 residues. With V trimmed by 5 bases and J by 5 bases, 13 bases remained unmatched. The CDR3 sequence is CASSDRQGKGGTGELFF. CDR3 in DNA: TGTGCCAGCAGCGACCGACAGGGGAAAGGAGGAACCGGGGAGCTGTTTTTT.

J is TRBJ2-4 and V is TRBV20-1; 7 positions match TRBD1. Trimming cost V 3 bases and J 0 bases; bases outside gene matches: 8. This CDR3 contains 16 residues. In germline, CDR1 is DFQATT, CDR2 SNEGSKA (reference sequence). The CDR3 loop reads CSASFGDRAAKNIQYF. For the CDR3, the DNA is TGCAGTGCTAGTTTTGGCGACAGGGCAGCCAAAAACATTCAGTACTTC.

This clonotype has only a few counts. V gene TRBV7-2 combines with J gene TRBJ2-3; D might be TRBD2 (5 bases). The CDR3 has 15 residues. The V gene's germline CDR1 is SGHTA and CDR2 FQGNSA. V lost 8 bases, J lost 1 base, and 16 bases lay in between. The CDR3 is CASLHSGFRTDTQYF. Here the CDR3 DNA reads TGTGCCAGCCTCCACTCGGGGTTTCGCACAGATACGCAGTATTTT.

On this clonotype: Mismatch with germline at one junction end may stem from a read error. V gene TRBV7-2 combines with J gene TRBJ2-5; weak D call: TRBD2 (5 bases). CDR3 length: 12 amino acids. Germline V gene data show CDR1 as SGHTA and CDR2 as FQGNSA. CDR3 in DNA: TGTGCCGGCAGCCCCCAGCGGGAGACCCAGTACTTC. This encodes CAGSPQRETQYF.

This sequence joins TRBV4-3 and TRBJ2-1; TRBD2 agrees at 7 bases. V lost 0 bases and J lost 3; bases outside the gene matches: 8. This CDR3 region has 17 residues. Germline V lookup: CDR1 LGHNA, CDR2 YSLEER. The DNA of the CDR3 is TGCGCCAGCAGCCAAGAAAGGGCTAGCGGTCTCTACAATGAGCAGTTCTTC. Its protein is CASSQERASGLYNEQFF.

This clonotype is categorized as medium-sized. The V gene is TRBV27, the J gene TRBJ1-6; TRBD1 matches at 8 bases. CDR1 is MNHEY and CDR2 is SMNVEV in the germline V gene (reference sequence). J was trimmed by 8 bases and V by 5 bases; bases with no gene match: 8. This CDR3 spans 15 amino acids. Written as DNA, the CDR3 is TGTGCCAGCAGTCGGACAGGGACCGGGGATTCACCCCTCCACTTT. As protein: CASSRTGTGDSPLHF.

The chain uses TRBV5-4 and TRBJ2-7; TRBD2 matches at 9 bases. CDR3 length: 14 amino acids. Germline assignment: CDR1 SGHNT and CDR2 YYREEE (reference sequence). Trimming cost V 3 bases and J 5 bases; bases outside gene matches: 6. CDR3 protein: CASSWASGINEQYF. The CDR3 bases are TGTGCCAGCAGCTGGGCTAGCGGGATTAACGAGCAGTACTTC.

For the CDR3, the DNA is TGTGCCAGCAGTCCATCGGGAAGGACAGGTACCCTCCACTTT. Its protein product is CASSPSGRTGTLHF. The chain employs TRBV9 and TRBJ1-6; TRBD1 matches 7 bases. The V and J ends lost 5 bases and 14 bases, in that order; junction bases with no gene match: 13. Germline CDR1 is SGDLS and CDR2 is YYNGEE. The CDR3 extends over 14 amino acids. Filled out from reference TRBV9 and TRBJ1-6, the complete variable domain reads DSGVTQTPKHLITATGQRVTLRCSPRSGDLSVYWYQQSLDQGLQFLIQYYNGEERAKGNILERFSAQQFPDLHSELNLSSLELGDSALYFCASSPSGRTGTLHFGNGTRLTVT.

V usage is TRBV12-3 or TRBV12-4 and J usage is TRBJ2-7; unclear D gene. V was clipped by 3 bases and J by 6 bases, with 6 bases between them. The CDR3 extends over 11 amino acids. The CDR3 DNA sequence: TGTGCCAGCAGTTTGGGTGGCGAGCAGTACTTC. Translation gives CASSLGGEQYF.

J is TRBJ2-3 and V is TRBV10-3; D may be TRBD2 (6 bases). CDR1 and CDR2 (germline): ENHRY, SYGVKD. The length of the CDR3 is 15 residues. Trimming cost V 4 bases and J 4 bases, with 15 bases left between them. The CDR3 DNA sequence: TGTGCCATCAGTGCGGGGACGGGGGTGGCAGATACGCAGTATTTT. This encodes CAISAGTGVADTQYF.

The chain combines TRBV7-9 with TRBJ2-1; weak D call: TRBD2 (6 bases). Trimming took 8 bases from V and 7 from J, leaving 9 bases between them. Germline V gene sequence: CDR1 SEHNR, CDR2 FQNEAQ (reference sequence). CDR3 size: 11 residues. CDR3 coding DNA: TGTGCCAGCCCTGGGGGGAATGAGCAGTTCTTC. Residues: CASPGGNEQFF.

The gene calls are TRBV7-2 and TRBJ2-7; D possibly uses TRBD1 or TRBD2 (5 bases each). Trimming left V 1 base short and J 3 bases short, with 13 bases between. Germline assignment: CDR1 SGHTA and CDR2 FQGNSA. This CDR3 region has 15 residues. CDR3 nucleotide sequence: TGTGCCAGCAGCTTAGGAGTGTTGGGGGACTACGAGCAGTACTTC. As protein: CASSLGVLGDYEQYF.

This chain uses TRBV20-1 with TRBJ2-1; 11 nucleotides agree with TRBD2. The germline V gene encodes CDR1 DFQATT and CDR2 SNEGSKA (reference sequence). The length of the CDR3 is 13 residues. The ends lost 5 bases at V and 7 bases at J; junction bases unmatched: 4. The CDR3 is CSALTSGRNEQFF. Written as DNA, the CDR3 is TGCAGTGCTCTTACTAGCGGGAGAAATGAGCAGTTCTTC.

This clonotype was seen a few times. This sequence joins TRBV15 and TRBJ2-7, with a possible D match to TRBD2 (5 bases). The CDR3 is made up of 18 amino acids. V lost 1 base to trimming and J lost 3 bases, with 22 bases between them. The germline gives CDR1 LNHNV, CDR2 YYDKDF (reference sequence). CDR3 DNA: TGTGCCACCAGCAGAGTACGGGGAGAGGCAGGTTGGGTCTACGAGCAGTACTTC. It translates to CATSRVRGEAGWVYEQYF.

This clonotype was observed a handful of times. The chain combines TRBV20-1 with TRBJ2-3; 9 nucleotides align to TRBD2. Per the germline V gene, CDR1 is DFQATT and CDR2 is SNEGSKA (reference sequence). V lost 6 bases and J lost 0; bases outside the gene matches: 7. The CDR3 is 15 residues long. The CDR3: CSAISSGASTDTQYF. CDR3 DNA: TGCAGTGCAATATCTAGCGGGGCTAGCACAGATACGCAGTATTTT.

Within the sample, this clonotype is medium-sized. J is TRBJ1-5 and V is TRBV20-1; D gene uncertain. Germline V lookup: CDR1 DFQATT, CDR2 SNEGSKA (reference sequence). The length of the CDR3 is 15 residues. The germline V and J ends were trimmed by 6 bases and 0 bases, with 15 bases remaining between them. The CDR3 region has the DNA TGCAGTGCCAAGAGGGCAGATTATAGCAATCAGCCCCAGCATTTT. It yields the protein CSAKRADYSNQPQHF.